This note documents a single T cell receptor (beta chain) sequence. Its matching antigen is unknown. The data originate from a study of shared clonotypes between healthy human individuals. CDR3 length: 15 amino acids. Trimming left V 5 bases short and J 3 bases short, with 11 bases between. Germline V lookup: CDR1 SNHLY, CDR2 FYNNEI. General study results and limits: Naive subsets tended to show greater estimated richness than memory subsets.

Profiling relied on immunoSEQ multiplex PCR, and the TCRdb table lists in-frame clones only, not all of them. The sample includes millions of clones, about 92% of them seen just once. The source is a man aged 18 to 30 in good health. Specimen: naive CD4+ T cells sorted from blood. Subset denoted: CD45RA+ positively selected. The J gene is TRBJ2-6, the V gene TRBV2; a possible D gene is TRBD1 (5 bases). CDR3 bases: TGTGCCAGCAGTCGAACAGGCAGTGGGGCCAACGTCCTGACTTTC. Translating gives CASSRTGSGANVLTF. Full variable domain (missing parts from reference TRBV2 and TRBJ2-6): EPEVTQTPSHQVTQMGQEVILRCVPISNHLYFYWYRQILGQKVEFLVSFYNNEISEKSEIFDDQFSVERPDGSNFTLKIRSTKLEDSAMYFCASSRTGSGANVLTFGAGSRLTVL.